This passage covers 10 T cell receptor beta chains from one sample sequenced in a study of CD8 T cells in ankylosing spondylitis listed by TCRdb under 2017. The method behind the library was 5' RACE. Sequenced using an Illumina HiSeq 2500. TCRdb handled the public reads itself, with Q25 trimming in fastp and clone calling in MiXCR, and kept productive beta chains. A single entry per CDR3 protein holds the most common genes and DNA from its merged rows. A total of 200,000 to 250,000 distinct CDR3 sequences appear in this sample, 9.5% to 12% of them only once. Of the sample, 6% to 8.5% is held by the ten largest clones. Sequenced input: blood, either unsorted or a sorted T cell fraction (not recorded which). The receptors shown here come from a male donor with ankylosing spondylitis or in good health (not recorded which).

This clonotype was seen once. A read error is possible here, since a much larger clone lies one base away. The chain employs TRBV3-1 and TRBJ2-1, with D perhaps matching TRBD2 (5 bases). The germline gives CDR1 LGHDT, CDR2 YNNKEL (reference sequence). The CDR3 consists of 14 residues. V dropped 4 bases and J dropped 7 bases, with 14 bases sitting between them. CDR3 sequence reads: CASSLGEAWNEQFF. As DNA, the CDR3 is TGTGCCAGCAGCCTCGGGGAAGCATGGAATGAGCAGTTCTTC.

The chain carries TRBV27 and TRBJ1-5; D gene ambiguous. CDR1 is MNHEY and CDR2 is SMNVEV in the germline V gene (reference sequence). The CDR3 runs to 18 residues. Trimming left V 5 bases short and J 0 bases short, with 20 bases between. The CDR3, as DNA: TGTGCCAGCAGTATAACCCCTCCTTTGGGGAATAGCAATCAGCCCCAGCATTTT. Its protein product is CASSITPPLGNSNQPQHF.

In this sample, this clonotype turned up many times. The gene calls are TRBV25-1 and TRBJ1-1; unclear D gene. V dropped 3 bases and J dropped 8 bases, with 7 bases sitting between them. Germline CDR1 MGHDK, CDR2 SYGVNS. The CDR3 runs to 11 residues. CDR3 amino acids: CASSDISEAFF. In DNA, the CDR3 is TGTGCCAGCAGTGATATTTCAGAAGCTTTCTTT.

At least ten counts were recorded for this clonotype. This chain connects TRBV7-2 to TRBJ2-1; 8 bases are shared with TRBD2. The CDR3 extends over 13 amino acids. The V gene end was trimmed by 8 bases and the J gene end by 8 bases; junction bases not matched to a gene: 8. The germline V gene has CDR1 SGHTA and CDR2 FQGNSA. As DNA, the CDR3 is TGTGCCAGCGGTCAGCGGGAGTGGGATGAGCAGTTCTTC. Translated: CASGQREWDEQFF.

This clonotype came up many times. The chain joins TRBV20-1 to TRBJ2-1; D call uncertain. This CDR3 has 12 residues. V lost 6 bases, J lost 7 bases, and 13 bases lay in between. The germline gives CDR1 DFQATT, CDR2 SNEGSKA (reference sequence). CDR3 sequence (DNA): TGCAGTGCCCAAGGCCACCCAAATGAGCAGTTCTTC. This codes for CSAQGHPNEQFF.

Many counts were recorded for this clonotype. The chain combines TRBV28 with TRBJ2-7; TRBD2 aligns across 15 bases. The V and J ends lost 4 bases and 3 bases, in that order; junction bases with no gene match: 4. The CDR3 covers 16 residues. CDR1 MDHEN and CDR2 SYDVKM come from the germline V gene. The CDR3 coding sequence is TGTGCCAGCAGTTGGGGACTAGCGGGAGGTCTCTACGAGCAGTACTTC. It is translated as CASSWGLAGGLYEQYF.

In this sample, this clonotype turned up a few times. The V gene is TRBV10-3, the J gene TRBJ1-2; no reliable D call. Germline assignment: CDR1 ENHRY and CDR2 SYGVKD. Trimming shortened V by 3 bases and J by 5 bases, and 10 bases separated the two germline ends. The CDR3 contains 13 residues. The CDR3 nucleotides are TGTGCCATCAGTGACGCTCTCACTTATGGCTACACCTTC. Translating gives CAISDALTYGYTF.

The chain has TRBV27 and TRBJ2-6, with D possibly TRBD2 on 6 matching bases. Germline V gene sequence: CDR1 MNHEY, CDR2 SMNVEV (reference sequence). The CDR3 covers 15 residues. The V end was cut by 5 bases, the J end by 0 bases, with 8 bases between. In DNA, the CDR3 is TGTGCCAGCAGTGGAGGGCTCTCTGGGGCCAACGTCCTGACTTTC. It translates to CASSGGLSGANVLTF.

This clonotype was detected ten times or more. The chain links TRBV5-1 to TRBJ1-5; D is perhaps TRBD1 (5 bases). The V gene's germline CDR1 is SGHRS and CDR2 YFSETQ. The CDR3 is made up of 15 amino acids. Trimming took 1 base from V and 6 from J, leaving 14 bases between them. CDR3: CASSLTGGVGQPQHF. CDR3 sequence (DNA): TGCGCCAGCAGCTTGACCGGAGGGGTGGGTCAGCCCCAGCATTTT.

The chain uses TRBV3-1 and TRBJ2-5; TRBD2 is a possible D gene (5 bases). Germline V gives CDR1 LGHDT, CDR2 YNNKEL (reference sequence). V lost 0 bases and J 7 bases, leaving 15 bases between the germline ends. The CDR3 contains 15 residues. CDR3 nucleotide sequence: TGTGCCAGCAGCCAAGATCTAGCCTCGGCCGGGACCCAGTACTTC. It specifies CASSQDLASAGTQYF.